This T cell receptor (beta chain) was recorded in a study of naive and memory T cell subsets. An equimolar mix of two oligonucleotides served as the beta constant-region primer for TRBC1 and TRBC2. TCRdb used MiXCR to reprocess the UMI-ligation and nested PCR reads, holding one entry per CDR3 protein. Counted here are tens of thousands of distinct CDR3 sequences, roughly 13% occurring once; the ten biggest clones make up 20% to 25%. Germline assignment: CDR1 DFQATT and CDR2 SNEGSKA (reference sequence). The V gene lost 0 bases and the J gene lost 9 bases, with 12 bases spanning the gap. CDR3 size: 13 residues. This clonotype was seen more than once but under ten times.

V usage is TRBV20-1 and J usage is TRBJ2-1; D is undetermined. Specimen: effector memory CD4+ T cells from blood. As to subset: effector memory, CD45RA- CD27-. The origin of this receptor is a human donor in good health. CDR3 amino acids: CSARDIRASEQFF. For the CDR3, the DNA is TGCAGTGCTAGAGATATTCGGGCTAGTGAGCAGTTCTTC.